The 8 T cell receptor beta chains presented below share a single source sample, sequenced in a study of T cell changes during pregnancy in multiple sclerosis. Generated by immunoSEQ multiplex PCR, the TCRdb table keeps only in-frame clones and is missing some. The sample lists about 55,000 clones, 93% seen once, with around 4% in the top ten. The sample in question was CD8+ T cells from peripheral blood mononuclear cells, obtained in the second trimester of pregnancy. These receptors were obtained from a female donor with multiple sclerosis, enrolled in a pregnancy study.

This chain uses TRBV2 with TRBJ2-7; 7 bases are shared with TRBD1. Germline values: CDR1 SNHLY, CDR2 FYNNEI. Trimming at V came to 5 bases and at J to 5 bases, leaving 15 bases not matched to a gene. The length of the CDR3 is 16 residues. The CDR3 region is CASSSSIDRAQDEQYF. CDR3 DNA: TGTGCCAGCAGTTCATCTATAGACAGGGCACAGGACGAGCAGTACTTC.

The rearrangement uses TRBV27 and TRBJ2-1; D is ambiguous. With 2 bases removed from V and 7 bases from J, the gap between germline ends came to 6 bases. This CDR3 region has 12 residues. The germline V gene encodes CDR1 MNHEY and CDR2 SMNVEV (reference sequence). The DNA for the CDR3 is TGTGCCAGCAGTTTAACGGGTAATGAGCAGTTCTTC. Translating it yields CASSLTGNEQFF.

The chain recombines TRBV7-9 with TRBJ2-7, with D perhaps TRBD2 (5 bases). Germline loops: CDR1 SEHNR, CDR2 FQNEAQ (reference sequence). The germline V and J ends were trimmed by 1 base and 2 bases, with 12 bases remaining between them. The CDR3 contains 15 residues. CDR3 DNA sequence: TGTGCCAGCAGCTTAGAAGCGGCTCCCGCCTACGAGCAGTACTTC. Protein: CASSLEAAPAYEQYF.

CDR3 sequence (DNA): TGTGCCAGCAGCCCCTACGCCACTGAAGCTTTCTTT. Its translation: CASSPYATEAFF. The V gene is TRBV5-4, the J gene TRBJ1-1; unclear D gene. Per germline, CDR1 SGHNT and CDR2 YYREEE (reference sequence). This CDR3 region has 12 residues. With 4 bases removed from V and 4 bases from J, the gap between germline ends came to 8 bases.

V usage is TRBV5-1 and J usage is TRBJ2-7; tentative D call: TRBD2 (5 bases). The germline gives CDR1 SGHRS, CDR2 YFSETQ. The CDR3 loop spans 13 amino acids. V was cut by 1 base and J by 5 bases, with 10 bases left in between. CDR3: CASSLFPGDEQYF. The CDR3 DNA reads as TGCGCCAGCAGCTTGTTTCCCGGGGACGAGCAGTACTTC. Drawing the rest from reference TRBV5-1 and TRBJ2-7, the complete variable domain is KAGVTQTPRYLIKTRGQQVTLSCSPISGHRSVSWYQQTPGQGLQFLFEYFSETQRNKGNFPGRFSGRQFSNSRSEMNVSTLELGDSALYLCASSLFPGDEQYFGPGTRLTVT.

V usage is TRBV4-1 and J usage is TRBJ2-2; tentative D call: TRBD2 (6 bases). Germline CDR1 is MGHRA and CDR2 is YSYEKL. Deletions cut 4 bases from V and 3 bases from J, with 18 bases between. The length of the CDR3 is 17 residues. CDR3 in DNA: TGCGCCAGCAGCCCGCGGGACCTAGGTCCACACACCGGGGAGCTGTTTTTT. Translated: CASSPRDLGPHTGELFF.

The V call is TRBV28, the J call TRBJ2-1, with a weak D call TRBD2 (7 bases). CDR1 is MDHEN and CDR2 is SYDVKM in the germline V gene. The CDR3 consists of 12 residues. V was shortened by 5 bases and J by 9 bases, with 11 bases between the two germline ends. The CDR3 is CASSRGAGEQFF. The DNA for the CDR3 is TGTGCCAGCAGTCGGGGGGCGGGTGAGCAGTTCTTC.

The chain carries TRBV28 and TRBJ2-7; 8 nucleotides line up with TRBD2. Germline CDR1 reads MDHEN; CDR2 reads SYDVKM. V lost 6 bases and J lost 3; bases outside the gene matches: 13. The CDR3 sequence is 16 residues long. CDR3 in DNA: TGTGCCAGCAGACCAACAGGGCGGGGGGACGTCTACGAGCAGTACTTC. It yields the protein CASRPTGRGDVYEQYF.